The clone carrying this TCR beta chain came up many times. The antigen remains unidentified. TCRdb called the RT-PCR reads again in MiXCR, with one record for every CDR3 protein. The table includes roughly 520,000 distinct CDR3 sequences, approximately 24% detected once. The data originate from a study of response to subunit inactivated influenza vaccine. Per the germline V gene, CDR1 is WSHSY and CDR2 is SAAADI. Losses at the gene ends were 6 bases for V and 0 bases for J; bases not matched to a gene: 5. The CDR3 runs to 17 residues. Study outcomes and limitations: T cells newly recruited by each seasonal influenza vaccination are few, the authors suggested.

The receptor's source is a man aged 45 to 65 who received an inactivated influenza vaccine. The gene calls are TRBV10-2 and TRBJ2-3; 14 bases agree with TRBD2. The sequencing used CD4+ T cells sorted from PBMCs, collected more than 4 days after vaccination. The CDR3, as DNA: TGCGCCAGCAGCAGGACTAGCGGGGGGCCTAGCACAGATACGCAGTATTTT. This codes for CASSRTSGGPSTDTQYF.